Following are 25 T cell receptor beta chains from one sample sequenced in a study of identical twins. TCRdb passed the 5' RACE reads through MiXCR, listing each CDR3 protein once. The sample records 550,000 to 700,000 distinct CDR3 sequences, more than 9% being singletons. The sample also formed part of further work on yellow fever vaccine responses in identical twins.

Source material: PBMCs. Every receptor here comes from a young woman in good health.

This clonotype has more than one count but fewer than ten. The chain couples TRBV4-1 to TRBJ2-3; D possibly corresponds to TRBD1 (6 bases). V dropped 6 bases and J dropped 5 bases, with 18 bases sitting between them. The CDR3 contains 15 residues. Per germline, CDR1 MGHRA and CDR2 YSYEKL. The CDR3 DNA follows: TGCGCCAGCAGTTTAGGGGAACAGGGTGGAGATACGCAGTATTTT. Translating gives CASSLGEQGGDTQYF.

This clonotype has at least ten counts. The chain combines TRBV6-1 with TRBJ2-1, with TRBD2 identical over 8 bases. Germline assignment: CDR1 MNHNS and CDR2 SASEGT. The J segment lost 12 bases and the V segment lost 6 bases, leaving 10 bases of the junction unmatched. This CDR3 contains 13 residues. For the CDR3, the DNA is TGTGCCAGCAGACAACCGGGACTAGAACGGCAGTTCTTC. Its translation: CASRQPGLERQFF.

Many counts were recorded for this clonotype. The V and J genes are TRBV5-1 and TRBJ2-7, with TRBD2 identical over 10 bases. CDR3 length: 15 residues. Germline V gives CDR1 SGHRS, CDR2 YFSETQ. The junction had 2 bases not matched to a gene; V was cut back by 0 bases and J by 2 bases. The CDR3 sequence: CASSLGTSGTYEQYF. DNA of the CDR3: TGCGCCAGCAGCTTGGGGACTAGCGGTACCTACGAGCAGTACTTC.

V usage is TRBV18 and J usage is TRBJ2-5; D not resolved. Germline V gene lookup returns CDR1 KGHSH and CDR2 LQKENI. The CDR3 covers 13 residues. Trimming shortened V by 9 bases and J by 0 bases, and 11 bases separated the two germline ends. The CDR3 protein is CASSALDQETQYF. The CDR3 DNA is TGTGCCAGTTCCGCCCTGGACCAAGAGACCCAGTACTTC.

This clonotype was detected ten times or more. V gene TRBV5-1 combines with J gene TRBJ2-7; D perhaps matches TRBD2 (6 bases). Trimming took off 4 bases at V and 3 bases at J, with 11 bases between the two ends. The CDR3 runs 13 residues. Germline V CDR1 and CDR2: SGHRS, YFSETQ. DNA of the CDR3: TGCGCCAGCAGCGGCGCGGGGAGCTACGAGCAGTACTTC. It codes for CASSGAGSYEQYF.

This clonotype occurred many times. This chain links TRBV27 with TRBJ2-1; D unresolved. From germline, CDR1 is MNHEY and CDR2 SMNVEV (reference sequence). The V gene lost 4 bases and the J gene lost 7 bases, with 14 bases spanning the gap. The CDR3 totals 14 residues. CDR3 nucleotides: TGTGCCAGCAGTTCCCTTCTTTCGAGGAATGAGCAGTTCTTC. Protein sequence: CASSSLLSRNEQFF.

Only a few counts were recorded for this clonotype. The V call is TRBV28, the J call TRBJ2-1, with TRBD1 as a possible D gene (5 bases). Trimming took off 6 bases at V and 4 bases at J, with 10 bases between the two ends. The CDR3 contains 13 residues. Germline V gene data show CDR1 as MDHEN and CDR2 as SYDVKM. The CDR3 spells CASRMTDYNEQFF. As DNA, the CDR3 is TGTGCCAGCAGGATGACAGATTACAATGAGCAGTTCTTC.

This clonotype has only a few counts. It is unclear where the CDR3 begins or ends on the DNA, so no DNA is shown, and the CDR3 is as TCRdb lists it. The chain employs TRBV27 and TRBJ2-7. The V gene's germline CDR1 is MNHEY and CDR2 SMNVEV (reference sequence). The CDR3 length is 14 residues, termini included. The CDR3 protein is CASSFLETSYEQYF.

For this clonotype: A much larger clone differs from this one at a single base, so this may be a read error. The CDR3 spells CASSFDPSTYTQYF. The CDR3 region has the DNA TGTGCCAGCAGCTTCGATCCTAGCACATATACGCAGTATTTT. V and J are TRBV3-1 and TRBJ2-3; D is perhaps TRBD2 (5 bases). The CDR3 consists of 14 residues. Germline CDR1 and CDR2: LGHDT and YNNKEL (reference sequence).

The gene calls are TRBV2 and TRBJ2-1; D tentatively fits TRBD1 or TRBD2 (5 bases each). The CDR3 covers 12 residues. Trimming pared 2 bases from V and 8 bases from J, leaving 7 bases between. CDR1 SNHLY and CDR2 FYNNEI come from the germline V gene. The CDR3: CASSETGHEQFF. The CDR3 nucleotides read TGTGCCAGCAGTGAAACGGGGCATGAGCAGTTCTTC.

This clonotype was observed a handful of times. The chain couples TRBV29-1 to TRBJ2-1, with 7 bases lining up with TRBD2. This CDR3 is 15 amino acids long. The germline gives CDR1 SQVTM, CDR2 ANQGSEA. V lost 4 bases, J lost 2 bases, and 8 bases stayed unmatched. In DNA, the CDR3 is TGCAGCGTTGTGTCGGGAGGAGGGCCCTACAATGAGCAGTTCTTC. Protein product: CSVVSGGGPYNEQFF.

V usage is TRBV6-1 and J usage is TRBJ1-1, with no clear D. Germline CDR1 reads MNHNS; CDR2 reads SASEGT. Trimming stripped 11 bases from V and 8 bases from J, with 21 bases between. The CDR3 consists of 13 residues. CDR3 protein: CAAKTTTGLEAFF. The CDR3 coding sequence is TGTGCCGCCAAGACAACGACCGGTCTGGAAGCTTTCTTT.

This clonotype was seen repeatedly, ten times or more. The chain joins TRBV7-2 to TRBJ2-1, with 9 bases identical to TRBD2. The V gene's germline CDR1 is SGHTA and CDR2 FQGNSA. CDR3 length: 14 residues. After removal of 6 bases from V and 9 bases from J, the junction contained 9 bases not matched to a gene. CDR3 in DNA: TGTGCCAGCAGTGGGCTAGCGGGGCACAGTGAGCAGTTCTTC. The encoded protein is CASSGLAGHSEQFF.

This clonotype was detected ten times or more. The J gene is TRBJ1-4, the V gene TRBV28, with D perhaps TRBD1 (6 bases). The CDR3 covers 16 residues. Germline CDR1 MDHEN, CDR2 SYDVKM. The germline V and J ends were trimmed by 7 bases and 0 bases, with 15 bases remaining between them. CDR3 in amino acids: CASIKGGLATNEKLFF. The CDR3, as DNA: TGTGCCAGCATCAAGGGGGGCTTGGCAACTAATGAAAAACTGTTTTTT.

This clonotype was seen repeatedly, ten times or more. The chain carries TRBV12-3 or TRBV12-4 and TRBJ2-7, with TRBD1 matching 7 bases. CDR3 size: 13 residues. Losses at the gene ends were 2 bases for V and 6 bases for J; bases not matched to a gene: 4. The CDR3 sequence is CASSLRQGFEQYF. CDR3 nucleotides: TGTGCCAGCAGTTTAAGACAGGGTTTCGAGCAGTACTTC.

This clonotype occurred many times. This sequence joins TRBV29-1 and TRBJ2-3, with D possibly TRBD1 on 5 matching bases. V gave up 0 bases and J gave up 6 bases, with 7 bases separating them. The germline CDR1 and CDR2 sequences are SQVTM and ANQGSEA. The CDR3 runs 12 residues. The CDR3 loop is CSVEDKGDTQYF. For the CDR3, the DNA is TGCAGCGTTGAAGATAAGGGGGATACGCAGTATTTT.

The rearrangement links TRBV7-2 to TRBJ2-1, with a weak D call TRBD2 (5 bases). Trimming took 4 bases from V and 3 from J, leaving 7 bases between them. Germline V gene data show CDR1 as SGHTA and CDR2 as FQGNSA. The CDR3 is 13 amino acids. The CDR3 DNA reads TGTGCCAGCAGCTCTGACTACTACAATGAGCAGTTCTTC. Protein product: CASSSDYYNEQFF.

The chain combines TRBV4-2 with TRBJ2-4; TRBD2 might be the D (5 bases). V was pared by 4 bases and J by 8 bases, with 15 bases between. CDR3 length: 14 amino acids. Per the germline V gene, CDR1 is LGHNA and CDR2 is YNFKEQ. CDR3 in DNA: TGTGCCAGCAGCCCGATCGGCCAGGAGGACATTCAGTACTTC. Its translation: CASSPIGQEDIQYF.

The CDR3 reads CASSYSVFGMGRSYEQYF. The CDR3 bases are TGTGCCAGCAGTTACTCGGTATTCGGGATGGGCAGGTCCTACGAGCAGTACTTC. This chain joins TRBV6-5 and TRBJ2-7; a possible D gene is TRBD2 (5 bases). The germline V gene has CDR1 MNHEY and CDR2 SVGAGI. This CDR3 has 18 amino acids. The ends were cut back, 0 bases at V and 1 base at J, with 19 bases in the middle.

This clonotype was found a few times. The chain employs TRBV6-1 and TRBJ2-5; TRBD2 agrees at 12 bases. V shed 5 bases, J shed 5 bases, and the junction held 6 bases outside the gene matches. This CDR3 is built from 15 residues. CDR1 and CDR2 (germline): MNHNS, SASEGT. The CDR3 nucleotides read TGTGCCAGCAGTCCAGCTAGCGGGGGGGCTGAGACCCAGTACTTC. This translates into CASSPASGGAETQYF.

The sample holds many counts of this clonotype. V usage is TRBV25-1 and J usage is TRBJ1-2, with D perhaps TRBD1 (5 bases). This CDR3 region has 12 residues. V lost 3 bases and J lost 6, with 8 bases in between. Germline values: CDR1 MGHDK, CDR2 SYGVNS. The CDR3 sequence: CASSEGRDGYTF. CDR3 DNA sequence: TGTGCCAGCAGTGAGGGCAGGGATGGCTACACCTTC.

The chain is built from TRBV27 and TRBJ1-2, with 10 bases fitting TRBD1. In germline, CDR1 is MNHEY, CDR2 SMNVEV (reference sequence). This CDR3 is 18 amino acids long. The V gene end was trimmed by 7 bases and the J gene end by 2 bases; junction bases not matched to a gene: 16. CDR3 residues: CASTLAWGQGMENYGYTF. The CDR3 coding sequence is TGTGCCAGCACTCTGGCTTGGGGACAGGGGATGGAAAACTATGGCTACACCTTC.

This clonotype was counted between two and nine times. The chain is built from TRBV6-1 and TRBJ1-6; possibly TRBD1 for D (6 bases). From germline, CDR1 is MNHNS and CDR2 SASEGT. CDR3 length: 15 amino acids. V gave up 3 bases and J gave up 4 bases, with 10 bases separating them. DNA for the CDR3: TGTGCCAGCAGTGAGCAGGGGAGATATAATTCACCCCTCCACTTT. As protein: CASSEQGRYNSPLHF.

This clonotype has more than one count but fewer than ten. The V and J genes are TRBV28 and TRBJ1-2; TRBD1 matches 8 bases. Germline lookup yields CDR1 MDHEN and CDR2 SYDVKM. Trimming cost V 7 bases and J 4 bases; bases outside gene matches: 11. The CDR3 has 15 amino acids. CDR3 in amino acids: CASTPGQGVVYGYTF. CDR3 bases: TGTGCCAGCACCCCAGGACAGGGCGTAGTCTATGGCTACACCTTC.

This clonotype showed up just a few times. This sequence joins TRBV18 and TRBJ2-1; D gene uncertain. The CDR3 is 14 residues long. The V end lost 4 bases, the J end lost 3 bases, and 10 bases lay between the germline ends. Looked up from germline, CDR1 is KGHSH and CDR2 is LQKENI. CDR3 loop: CASSQNMNYNEQFF. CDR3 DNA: TGTGCCAGCTCACAAAATATGAACTACAATGAGCAGTTCTTC.